The 26 T cell receptor beta chains below come from one sample, sequenced in a study of neurological immune-mediated disorders. In TCRdb, the 5' RACE reads were re-called with MiXCR into one record per CDR3 protein. The sample holds 40,000 or so distinct CDR3 sequences, 2.5% seen once. The sequencing sample was made of PBMCs. These TCRs come from a man aged 25-45 years with multiple sclerosis.

V and J are TRBV7-9 and TRBJ2-7; TRBD1 might be the D (5 bases). Trimming took off 4 bases at V and 2 bases at J, with 9 bases between the two ends. This CDR3 has 13 amino acids. Per the germline V gene, CDR1 is SEHNR and CDR2 is FQNEAQ (reference sequence). Here the CDR3 DNA reads TGTGCCAGCAGCTGGGAAGGGGCCTACGAGCAGTACTTC. It yields the protein CASSWEGAYEQYF.

This clonotype was observed many times. J is TRBJ2-2 and V is TRBV12-3 or TRBV12-4; D call uncertain. The CDR3 sequence is 12 residues long. Trimming stripped 1 base from V and 6 bases from J, with 3 bases between. CDR3: CASSLVSGELFF. Written as DNA, the CDR3 is TGTGCCAGCAGTTTAGTATCCGGGGAGCTGTTTTTT.

This clonotype was counted at least ten times. V and J are TRBV20-1 and TRBJ2-1, with 9 bases fitting TRBD2. This CDR3 region has 16 residues. Per germline, CDR1 DFQATT and CDR2 SNEGSKA (reference sequence). Trimming at V came to 1 base and at J to 0 bases, leaving 4 bases not matched to a gene. Here the CDR3 DNA reads TGCAGTGCTAGAGTCAAGCGGGAGGCCTCCTACAATGAGCAGTTCTTC. Residues: CSARVKREASYNEQFF.

This clonotype was seen repeatedly, ten times or more. The rearrangement joins TRBV5-1 to TRBJ2-1; 11 nucleotides agree with TRBD2. From germline, CDR1 is SGHRS and CDR2 YFSETQ. The CDR3 is 15 residues long. V lost 0 bases and J lost 7; bases outside the gene matches: 3. CDR3 nucleotides: TGCGCCAGCAGCTTGGTAGCGGGAGGGTTAAATGAGCAGTTCTTC. Translation gives CASSLVAGGLNEQFF.

This clonotype has a count of ten or more. The gene calls are TRBV10-3 and TRBJ1-2, with TRBD1 matching 10 bases. J was trimmed by 5 bases and V by 0 bases; bases with no gene match: 0. This CDR3 has 14 residues. Germline-derived CDR1 and CDR2 are ENHRY and SYGVKD. DNA of the CDR3: TGTGCCATCAGTGAGTCGGGACAGGGGTATGGCTACACCTTC. It translates to CAISESGQGYGYTF.

This clonotype was recorded many times. The chain joins TRBV9 to TRBJ2-1, with D perhaps TRBD2 (5 bases). This CDR3 contains 12 residues. Germline lookup yields CDR1 SGDLS and CDR2 YYNGEE. Trimming shortened V by 0 bases and J by 9 bases, and 7 bases separated the two germline ends. This chain's CDR3 is CASSVEAGEQFF. CDR3 in DNA: TGTGCCAGCAGCGTAGAGGCGGGTGAGCAGTTCTTC.

Many counts were recorded for this clonotype. The rearrangement uses TRBV11-2 and TRBJ2-1; a weak D match, TRBD2 (5 bases). Germline V CDR1 and CDR2: SGHAT, FQNNGV. This CDR3 has 14 amino acids. V gave up 0 bases and J gave up 9 bases, with 12 bases separating them. The CDR3 sequence is CASSLDLLGSEQFF. The CDR3 DNA reads as TGTGCCAGCAGCTTAGATCTTCTAGGGAGTGAGCAGTTCTTC.

This clonotype was observed at least ten times. The chain employs TRBV7-9 and TRBJ2-1; D is possibly TRBD1 or TRBD2 (5 bases each). V was shortened by 3 bases and J by 10 bases, with 16 bases between the two germline ends. Germline lookup yields CDR1 SEHNR and CDR2 FQNEAQ (reference sequence). This CDR3 spans 14 amino acids. CDR3 residues: CASSFAVGPIEQFF. CDR3 nucleotide sequence: TGTGCCAGCAGCTTTGCCGTGGGACCCATCGAGCAGTTCTTC.

Many counts were recorded for this clonotype. The chain has TRBV5-6 and TRBJ1-2; D may be TRBD1 (5 bases). Trimming took 0 bases from V and 3 from J, leaving 9 bases between them. CDR1 is SGHDT and CDR2 is YYEEEE in the germline V gene. The CDR3 is 14 residues long. In DNA form, the CDR3 reads TGTGCCAGCAGCTTGGCGGGGCAGGACTATGGCTACACCTTC. It yields the protein CASSLAGQDYGYTF.

The chain employs TRBV7-8 and TRBJ2-1; D gene unclear. The CDR3 contains 13 residues. Trimming shortened V by 5 bases and J by 5 bases, and 10 bases separated the two germline ends. Germline assignment: CDR1 SGHVS and CDR2 FQNEAQ. The CDR3 coding sequence is TGTGCCAGCAGCCGTCACCTAGACAATGAGCAGTTCTTC. Amino acids: CASSRHLDNEQFF.

This clonotype showed up many times. The V call is TRBV7-9, the J call TRBJ2-1, with 8 bases lining up with TRBD2. Germline loops: CDR1 SEHNR, CDR2 FQNEAQ (reference sequence). The CDR3 spans 12 residues. V was pared by 11 bases and J by 4 bases, with 4 bases of the junction left unmatched. The CDR3 protein is CAGERGYNEQFF. For the CDR3, the DNA is TGTGCCGGAGAGCGGGGGTACAATGAGCAGTTCTTC.

The table lists this clonotype with many counts. The genes are TRBV5-1 and TRBJ1-1; 9 nucleotides align to TRBD1. The CDR3 totals 15 residues. CDR1 and CDR2 (germline): SGHRS, YFSETQ. The ends lost 3 bases at V and 1 base at J; junction bases unmatched: 4. CDR3: CASSSSTGGNTEAFF. The CDR3 coding sequence is TGCGCCAGCAGCTCCTCGACAGGGGGGAACACTGAAGCTTTCTTT.

The chain joins TRBV24-1 to TRBJ2-1, with a weak D call TRBD1 (5 bases). Trimming took 7 bases from V and 8 from J, leaving 11 bases between them. This CDR3 region has 12 residues. The germline V gene encodes CDR1 KGHDR and CDR2 SFDVKD. The CDR3 here is CATSSPGYEQFF. CDR3 coding DNA: TGTGCCACCAGCTCTCCAGGGTATGAGCAGTTCTTC.

V is TRBV6-1 and J is TRBJ1-1, with a possible D match to TRBD1 (6 bases). In germline, CDR1 is MNHNS, CDR2 SASEGT. This CDR3 spans 16 amino acids. The V end was cut by 6 bases, the J end by 7 bases, with 24 bases between. The CDR3 region is CASSPQGPGTLIEAFF. CDR3 coding DNA: TGTGCCAGCAGCCCACAGGGCCCGGGAACACTAATTGAAGCTTTCTTT.

Many counts were recorded for this clonotype. The V and J genes are TRBV28 and TRBJ2-5; 9 nucleotides match TRBD2. The CDR3 consists of 17 residues. From germline, CDR1 is MDHEN and CDR2 SYDVKM. J gave up 1 base and V 5 bases, and 11 bases lay outside the gene matches. As DNA, the CDR3 is TGTGCCAGCAGTCACTCGACTAGCGGAGCCCCCCAAGAGACCCAGTACTTC. Protein product: CASSHSTSGAPQETQYF.

In its sample, this clonotype was seen a few times. A read error is possible here, since a much larger clone lies one base away. V is TRBV6-5 and J is TRBJ2-3; D is ambiguous. CDR3 length: 12 residues. Germline CDR1 reads MNHEY; CDR2 reads SVGAGI. The CDR3 DNA reads TGTGACAGCAGTGCCACCACAGATACGCAGTATTTT. As protein: CDSSATTDTQYF.

This clonotype was detected ten times or more. The rearrangement joins TRBV28 to TRBJ2-3, with D possibly matching TRBD2 (6 bases). The CDR3 is made up of 15 amino acids. Per the germline V gene, CDR1 is MDHEN and CDR2 is SYDVKM. Deletions cut 6 bases from V and 2 bases from J, with 15 bases between. CDR3 DNA sequence: TGTGCCAGCAGGCCGGGACTTATCGCCACAGATACGCAGTATTTT. It translates to CASRPGLIATDTQYF.

This clonotype was counted between two and nine times. Compared with germline, one end of the junction differs, possibly owing to a read error. The chain links TRBV11-2 to TRBJ1-6; D might be TRBD1 (5 bases). Germline V gives CDR1 SGHAT, CDR2 FQNNGV. CDR3 length: 18 residues. Here the CDR3 DNA reads TGTGCCAGCAGCTTAGAAGTGGAGGGGACCTCCTATAATTCAACCCTCAACTTT. It encodes CASSLEVEGTSYNSTLNF.

This clonotype has just a few counts. The rearrangement links TRBV5-8 to TRBJ2-3; D unresolved. Looked up from germline, CDR1 is SGHTS and CDR2 is YDEGEE. The germline V and J ends were trimmed by 1 base and 2 bases, with 17 bases remaining between them. CDR3 length equals 17 residues. The CDR3 is CASSLRVSSGFTDTQYF. The DNA for the CDR3 is TGTGCCAGCAGCTTGAGAGTCAGTAGTGGATTCACAGATACGCAGTATTTT.

This clonotype was detected many times. The chain carries TRBV4-3 and TRBJ2-6; no clear D. Trimming took off 0 bases at V and 0 bases at J, with 6 bases between the two ends. CDR3 length equals 16 residues. Germline CDR1 reads LGHNA; CDR2 reads YSLEER. The CDR3 reads CASSQEGISGANVLTF. The CDR3 region has the DNA TGCGCCAGCAGCCAAGAGGGGATCTCTGGGGCCAACGTCCTGACTTTC.

This chain connects TRBV5-1 to TRBJ1-6; tentatively, D is TRBD1 (6 bases). The CDR3 has 13 amino acids. V gave up 7 bases and J gave up 6 bases, with 11 bases separating them. Germline V gene data show CDR1 as SGHRS and CDR2 as YFSETQ. The CDR3 sequence is CASGQTSNSPLHF. In nucleotides, the CDR3 is TGCGCCAGCGGACAGACGAGTAATTCACCCCTCCACTTT.

This clonotype has a count of ten or more. The chain carries TRBV10-3 and TRBJ2-3; no definite D call. Trimming took off 0 bases at V and 2 bases at J, with 6 bases between the two ends. The CDR3 covers 14 residues. Germline lookup yields CDR1 ENHRY and CDR2 SYGVKD. CDR3 nucleotide sequence: TGTGCCATCAGTGAGTCGGACGCCACAGATACGCAGTATTTT. It encodes CAISESDATDTQYF.

Ten or more counts support this clonotype. The chain links TRBV9 to TRBJ2-1; 7 bases match TRBD2. The CDR3 sequence is 14 residues long. Germline lookup yields CDR1 SGDLS and CDR2 YYNGEE. The V and J ends lost 2 bases and 15 bases, in that order; junction bases with no gene match: 14. The CDR3 nucleotides are TGTGCCAGCAGCGTGACGGGGACTACCCTTAAACGGTTCTTC. As protein: CASSVTGTTLKRFF. Looking up the rest from reference TRBV9 and TRBJ2-1 gives the full variable domain: DSGVTQTPKHLITATGQRVTLRCSPRSGDLSVYWYQQSLDQGLQFLIQYYNGEERAKGNILERFSAQQFPDLHSELNLSSLELGDSALYFCASSVTGTTLKRFFGPGTRLTVL.

This clonotype was picked up many times. This sequence joins TRBV20-1 and TRBJ2-1, with 7 bases matching TRBD1. Germline CDR1 reads DFQATT; CDR2 reads SNEGSKA (reference sequence). The CDR3 length is 14 residues. With 5 bases clipped from V and 2 bases from J, the junction kept 6 bases outside the gene matches. The CDR3 sequence is CSAYGTEAYNEQFF. Written as DNA, the CDR3 is TGCAGTGCTTACGGGACAGAGGCCTACAATGAGCAGTTCTTC.

Many counts were recorded for this clonotype. The rearrangement uses TRBV20-1 and TRBJ2-3; TRBD1 agrees at 8 bases. This CDR3 comprises 14 residues. J gave up 2 bases and V 6 bases, and 7 bases lay outside the gene matches. Germline CDR1 and CDR2: DFQATT and SNEGSKA (reference sequence). CDR3 sequence: CSAQRTGITDTQYF. CDR3 nucleotides: TGCAGTGCCCAAAGGACAGGGATCACAGATACGCAGTATTTT.

This clonotype was seen at least ten times. The rearrangement links TRBV10-3 to TRBJ2-1; TRBD2 agrees at 7 bases. Germline V CDR1 and CDR2: ENHRY, SYGVKD. This CDR3 is built from 14 residues. Germline trimming cut 4 bases from V and 6 bases from J; bases unmatched to any gene: 6. CDR3 residues: CAISGTRDLNEQFF. DNA of the CDR3: TGTGCCATCAGTGGGACTAGAGATCTCAATGAGCAGTTCTTC.